Listed below are T cell receptor beta chains from one sample, sequenced in a study of control samples from healthy donors and cancer patients. The assay was immunoSEQ multiplex PCR, and TCRdb's table has in-frame clones only and misses some. The sample has about 120,000 clones, approximately 92% seen once; the top ten hold about 1.1%. Sequencing was done on a sample of PBMCs. The receptors shown here come from a woman aged 45-65 years with colorectal cancer. Each CDR3 is given without its conserved first and last residue. Each record gives: J gene, V gene, CDR3 protein.

>TRBJ1-1|TRBV6-5
ASSQQGMNTEAF
>TRBJ2-1|TRBV15
ATSEIRLAGGFYNEQF
>TRBJ1-6|TRBV7-9
ASSLDPGQGLVSPLH
>TRBJ2-7|TRBV19
ASSAVEGGHLDEQY
>TRBJ2-7|TRBV21-1
ASSKLRWTGQFYEQY
>TRBJ2-3|TRBV18
ASSPPIVSTDTQY
>TRBJ2-1|TRBV5-6
ASSLVRRWAYNEQF
>TRBJ2-7|TRBV4-1
ASSQVRTSEQY
>TRBJ2-6|TRBV1
TSSPIQDYSGSGANVLT
>TRBJ1-6|TRBV20-1
SASRGGTGESSPLH
>TRBJ2-3|TRBV19
ASSIRLAGVNTQY
>TRBJ2-7|TRBV19
ASSPRQGLYEQY
>TRBJ1-4|TRBV5-1
ASSLESPVDEKLF
>TRBJ1-4|TRBV30
AWSLGQGAAKLF
>TRBJ2-3|TRBV9
ASSVGLFGLAGATDTQY
>TRBJ1-5|TRBV4-1
ASSQDRLGNQPQH
>TRBJ1-1|TRBV5-1
ASSSTQNGRAGAF
>TRBJ1-1|TRBV29-1
SVGRENTEAF
>TRBJ2-4|TRBV11-2
ASSPPGGLNIQY
>TRBJ2-5|TRBV15
ATSRAGDQETQY
>TRBJ1-2|TRBV29-1
SVEAGKDYGYT
>TRBJ1-4|TRBV15
ATSRWTGNLATNEKLF
>TRBJ2-6|TRBV2
ASSDGTEIAGANVLT
>TRBJ2-5|TRBV14
ASSLLAGGAETQY
>TRBJ2-1|TRBV11-3
ASSLVGGTYNEQF
>TRBJ1-2|TRBV14
ASSQELNYGYT
>TRBJ2-3|TRBV7-2
ASSLSGGSSGGSNTQY
>TRBJ2-5|TRBV10-3
AISATPQGQEETQY
>TRBJ1-1|TRBV21-1
ASSDRGNTEAF
>TRBJ2-3|TRBV6-5
ASTKSDTQY
>TRBJ1-2|TRBV12-3/TRBV12-4
ASSQGYGYT
>TRBJ2-7|TRBV29-1
SVGNRDSIYEQY
>TRBJ1-2|TRBV28
ASSLIQVWGDDNYGYT
>TRBJ2-1|TRBV5-1
ASGFGGEYNEQF
>TRBJ1-6|TRBV19
ASSSHQEARNSPLH
>TRBJ2-7|TRBV5-1
ASSLEDSTFEQY
>TRBJ2-3|TRBV29-1
SVEGSEGTDTQY
>TRBJ2-2|TRBV18
ASSPTSGKVRELF
>TRBJ2-6|TRBV27
ASSPGPTPSGANVLT
>TRBJ2-3|TRBV5-6
ASSSLLSTDTQY
>TRBJ1-4|TRBV6-6
ASSRPRGEANEKLF
>TRBJ2-7|TRBV9
ASSVQREGTYEQY
>TRBJ1-2|TRBV20-1
SASPDGYT
>TRBJ2-4|TRBV9
ASSFSAENIQY
>TRBJ1-2|TRBV13
ASSRRGELDYGYT
>TRBJ1-2|TRBV7-8
ASSDIRRGLQPSNYGYT
>TRBJ2-5|TRBV5-8
ASREGTSGGPQETQY
>TRBJ2-5|TRBV11-3
ASSSNRGAVGWSQETQY
>TRBJ1-2|TRBV30
AWSATGSSYGYT
>TRBJ2-5|TRBV19
ASSIDWTGFLGTQY
>TRBJ2-1|TRBV6-1
ASSDNGLAGNNEQF
>TRBJ2-2|TRBV6-5
ASRPDRNTGELF
>TRBJ1-1|TRBV7-3
ASSLTPTGGTEAF
>TRBJ2-1|TRBV19
ASSSGTSGSNEQF